Sequencing of this TCR beta chain was carried out in a study of long-term antiretroviral therapy in people with HIV. Overall study results and limits: Before ART, certain clones expanded, and these dominated the repertoire at all time points.

Trimming removed 9 bases at V and 3 bases at J, with 15 bases between. The CDR3 is made up of 13 amino acids. For this clone: The antigen remains unidentified.

A v3.0 immunoSEQ assay was performed at survey level. Sequencing used immunoSEQ multiplex PCR; TCRdb keeps in-frame clones, though not all of them. This sample has approximately 15,000 clones, with approximately 80% found just once. The sample here was unsorted PBMCs, taken 0.1 years before starting antiretroviral therapy. The chain carries TRBV23-1 and TRBJ2-7, with D perhaps TRBD2 (5 bases). TRBV23-1 is annotated as an ORF whose role is uncertain. The receptor was isolated from a man aged 18 to 29 with HIV. CDR3 in DNA: TGCGCCAGGGCGGGCAGCCGATACTACGAGCAGTACTTC. Translated, it gives CARAGSRYYEQYF.